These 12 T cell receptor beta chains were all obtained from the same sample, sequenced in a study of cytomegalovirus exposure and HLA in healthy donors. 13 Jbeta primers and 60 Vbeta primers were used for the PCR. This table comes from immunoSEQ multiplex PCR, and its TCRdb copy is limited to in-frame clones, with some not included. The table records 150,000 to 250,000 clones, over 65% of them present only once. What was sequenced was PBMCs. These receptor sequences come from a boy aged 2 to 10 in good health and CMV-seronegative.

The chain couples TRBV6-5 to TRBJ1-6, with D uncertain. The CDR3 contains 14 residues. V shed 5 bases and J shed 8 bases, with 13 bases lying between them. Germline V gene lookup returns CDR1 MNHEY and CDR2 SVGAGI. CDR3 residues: CASSPRGSHSPLHF. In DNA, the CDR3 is TGTGCCAGCAGTCCCCGAGGGTCACATTCACCCCTCCACTTT.

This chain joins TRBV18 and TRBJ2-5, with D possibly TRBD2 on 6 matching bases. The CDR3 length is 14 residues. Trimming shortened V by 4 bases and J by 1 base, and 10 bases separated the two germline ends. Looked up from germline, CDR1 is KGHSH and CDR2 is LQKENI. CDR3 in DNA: TGTGCCAGCTCACGGTCCGGGAGCCAAGAGACCCAGTACTTC. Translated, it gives CASSRSGSQETQYF. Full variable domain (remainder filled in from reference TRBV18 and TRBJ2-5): NAGVMQNPRHLVRRRGQEARLRCSPMKGHSHVYWYRQLPEEGLKFMVYLQKENIIDESGMPKERFSAEFPKEGPSILRIQQVVRGDSAAYFCASSRSGSQETQYFGPGTRLLVL.

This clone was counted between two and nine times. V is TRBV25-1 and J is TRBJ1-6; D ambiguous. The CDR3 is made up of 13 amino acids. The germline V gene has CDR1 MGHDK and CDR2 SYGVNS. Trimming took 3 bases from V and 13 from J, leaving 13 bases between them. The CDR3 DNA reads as TGTGCCAGCAGTGATAGCTTCCCGCTGCCCCTCCACTTT. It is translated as CASSDSFPLPLHF. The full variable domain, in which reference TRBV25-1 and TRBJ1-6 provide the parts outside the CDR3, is EADIYQTPRYLVIGTGKKITLECSQTMGHDKMYWYQQDPGMELHLIHYSYGVNSTEKGDLSSESTVSRIRTEHFPLTLESARPSHTSQYLCASSDSFPLPLHFGNGTRLTVT.

Here the CDR3 reads CASSFRDRGDGYTF. CDR3 coding DNA: TGTGCCAGCAGCTTCAGGGACAGGGGGGATGGCTACACCTTC. This rearrangement joins TRBV5-4 to TRBJ1-2; 11 bases agree with TRBD1. Germline V gene lookup returns CDR1 SGHNT and CDR2 YYREEE (reference sequence). The J segment lost 6 bases and the V segment lost 2 bases, leaving 3 bases of the junction unmatched. The CDR3 is 14 residues long.

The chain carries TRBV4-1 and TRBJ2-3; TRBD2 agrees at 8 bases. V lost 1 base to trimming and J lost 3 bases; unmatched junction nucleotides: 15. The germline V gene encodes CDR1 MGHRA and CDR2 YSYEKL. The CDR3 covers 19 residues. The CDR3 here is CASSQGERAGGGTTDTQYF. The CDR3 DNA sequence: TGCGCCAGCAGCCAAGGCGAGCGTGCGGGGGGCGGCACTACAGATACGCAGTATTTT.

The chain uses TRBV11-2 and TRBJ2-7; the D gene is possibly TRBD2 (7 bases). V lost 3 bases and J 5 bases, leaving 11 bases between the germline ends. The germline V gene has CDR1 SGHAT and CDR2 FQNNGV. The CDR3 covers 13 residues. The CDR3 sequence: CASSLRGGDEQYF. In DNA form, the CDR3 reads TGTGCCAGCAGCTTGAGGGGGGGGGACGAGCAGTACTTC.

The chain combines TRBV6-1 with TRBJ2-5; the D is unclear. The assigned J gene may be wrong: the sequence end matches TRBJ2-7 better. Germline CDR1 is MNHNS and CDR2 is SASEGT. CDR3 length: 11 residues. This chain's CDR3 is CAILQSYEQYF. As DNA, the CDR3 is TGTGCCATCCTACAGTCCTACGAGCAGTACTTC.

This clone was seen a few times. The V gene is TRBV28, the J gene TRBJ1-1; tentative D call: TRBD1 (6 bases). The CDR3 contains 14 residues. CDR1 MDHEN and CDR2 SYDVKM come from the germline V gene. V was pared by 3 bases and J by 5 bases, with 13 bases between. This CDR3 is CASSFFRGATEAFF. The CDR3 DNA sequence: TGTGCCAGCAGTTTCTTTCGGGGGGCGACTGAAGCTTTCTTT. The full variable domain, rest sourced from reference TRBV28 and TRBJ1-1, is DVKVTQSSRYLVKRTGEKVFLECVQDMDHENMFWYRQDPGLGLRLIYFSYDVKMKEKGDIPEGYSVSREKKERFSLILESASTNQTSMYLCASSFFRGATEAFFGQGTRLTVV.

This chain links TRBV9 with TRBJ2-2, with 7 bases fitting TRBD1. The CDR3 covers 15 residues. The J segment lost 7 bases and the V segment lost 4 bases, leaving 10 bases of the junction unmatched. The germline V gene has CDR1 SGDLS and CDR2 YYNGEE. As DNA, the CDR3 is TGTGCCAGCAGCCTGAGGGGGCAGGGCGGCGGGGAGCTGTTTTTT. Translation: CASSLRGQGGGELFF.

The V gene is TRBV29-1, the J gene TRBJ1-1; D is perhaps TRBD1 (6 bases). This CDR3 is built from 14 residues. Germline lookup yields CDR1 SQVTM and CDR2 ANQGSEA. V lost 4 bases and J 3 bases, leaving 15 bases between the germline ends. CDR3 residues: CSVVVQGRYTEAFF. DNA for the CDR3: TGCAGCGTTGTGGTACAGGGACGGTACACTGAAGCTTTCTTT.

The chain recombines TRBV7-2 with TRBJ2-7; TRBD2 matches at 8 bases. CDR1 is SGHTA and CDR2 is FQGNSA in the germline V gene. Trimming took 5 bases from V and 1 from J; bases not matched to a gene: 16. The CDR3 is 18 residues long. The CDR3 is CASSRKVAAGGKSYEQYF. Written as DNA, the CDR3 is TGTGCCAGCAGCCGAAAGGTTGCGGCGGGGGGCAAATCCTACGAGCAGTACTTC.

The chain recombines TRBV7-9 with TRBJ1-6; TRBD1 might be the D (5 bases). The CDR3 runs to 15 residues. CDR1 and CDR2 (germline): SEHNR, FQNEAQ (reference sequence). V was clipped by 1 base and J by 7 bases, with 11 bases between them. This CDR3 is CASSLGWGSNSPLHF. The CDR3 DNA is TGTGCCAGCAGCTTAGGATGGGGCAGCAATTCACCCCTCCACTTT.